This T cell receptor beta chain was recorded in a study of OX40 agonist ivuxolimab in advanced cancers. The overall study: An anti-OX40 (CD134) antibody with agonistic activity, ivuxolimab, was administered to patients. The diagnoses of dose-escalation patients were hepatocellular carcinoma, melanoma, renal cell or head and neck cancer. Among those enrolled, mean age was about 62 years (range about 23 to 85) and about 82% were male.

Germline-derived CDR1 and CDR2 are SNHLY and FYNNEI. V dropped 6 bases and J dropped 3; count of bases not matched to a gene: 5. The CDR3 spans 15 residues. Clones were sequenced by immunoSEQ multiplex PCR, and TCRdb holds only the in-frame ones, with some missing. The profile shows more than 60,000 clones, about three quarters of them singletons. The clonotype originates from an adult with an advanced solid tumor such as melanoma, head and neck, liver or kidney cancer. The V and J genes are TRBV2 and TRBJ2-1; 10 bases are shared with TRBD2. This material consisted of CD4+ or CD8+ T cells sorted from blood, taken in a trial of the OX40 agonist ivuxolimab. CDR3 region: CASSASGGFYNEQFF. The CDR3 DNA sequence: TGTGCCAGCAGCGCTAGCGGGGGTTTCTACAATGAGCAGTTCTTC. The whole variable domain, remainder taken from reference TRBV2 and TRBJ2-1, is EPEVTQTPSHQVTQMGQEVILRCVPISNHLYFYWYRQILGQKVEFLVSFYNNEISEKSEIFDDQFSVERPDGSNFTLKIRSTKLEDSAMYFCASSASGGFYNEQFFGPGTRLTVL.